The T cell receptor (beta chain) described here comes from a study of shared clonotypes between healthy human individuals. Regarding the study as a whole: Non-shared clonotypes were found to have lower generation probabilities than the clonotypes that were shared by all four of the sorted-subset donors.

This CDR3 has 16 residues. Germline V gives CDR1 LNHNV, CDR2 YYDKDF (reference sequence). V was clipped by 5 bases and J by 2 bases; unmatched bases: 7. Naive CD8 cells lacked CD45RO, underwent positive selection for CCR7 and left out terminally differentiated effector memory CD45RA+ cells. On this clone: What it recognizes is unknown.

Assay execution took place at the deep level. In the sorted-subset replicate PCRs, 150 to 200 ng DNA, 25,000 to 30,000 T cell genomes, was used. Data came from immunoSEQ multiplex PCR; TCRdb stores just in-frame clones and leaves some out. The sample holds roughly 2.1 million clones, more than 85% seen once. The rearrangement links TRBV15 to TRBJ2-1; 9 bases match TRBD2. This sequence was found in a man between 18 and 35 years old in good health. Some clones in this sample may be carry-over from other donors' samples. The sequenced material came from naive CD8+ T cells from PBMCs. In DNA form, the CDR3 reads TGTGCCACCAGCGGAACTAGCGGGTGGACCTACAATGAGCAGTTCTTC. This codes for CATSGTSGWTYNEQFF.